A selection of T cell receptor beta chains follows, all from one sample in a study of cytomegalovirus exposure and HLA in healthy donors. Sequencing used immunoSEQ multiplex PCR; TCRdb keeps in-frame clones, though not all of them. The repertoire holds 150,000 or so clones, with 74% as singletons. The sample taken for sequencing was PBMCs. The receptors were gathered from a man aged 25 to 40 in good health and CMV-seronegative. CDR3s include the opening cysteine and the closing phenylalanine or tryptophan. Fields, in order: D gene, J gene, V gene, clone size, CDR3 protein, CDR3 DNA. A D gene is named only where the DNA matches it firmly. Some rows mark clone size as missing; the rest say once, few, many or name a class of expanded clone.

D: -; J: TRBJ2-2; V: TRBV2; size: -; CDR3: CASSELQGGELFF; DNA: TGTGCCAGCAGTGAATTACAGGGCGGGGAGCTGTTTTTT
D: TRBD1; J: TRBJ2-7; V: TRBV7-2; size: -; CDR3: CASSPRDSLFYEQYF; DNA: TGTGCCAGCAGCCCCCGGGACAGTCTTTTTTACGAGCAGTACTTC
D: TRBD1; J: TRBJ1-6; V: TRBV10-1; size: -; CDR3: CASSGTAGQTNSPLHF; DNA: TGCGCCAGCAGTGGGACTGCGGGACAGACTAATTCACCCCTCCACTTT
D: TRBD1; J: TRBJ1-2; V: TRBV14; size: few; CDR3: CASSQNRGGYTF; DNA: TGTGCCAGCAGCCAGAACAGGGGTGGCTACACCTTC
D: TRBD1; J: TRBJ2-5; V: TRBV7-7; size: -; CDR3: CASSRGQDQETQYF; DNA: TGTGCCAGCAGCCGGGGACAGGACCAAGAGACCCAGTACTTC
D: -; J: TRBJ2-1; V: TRBV7-6; size: -; CDR3: CASSGSFNEQFF; DNA: TGTGCCAGCAGCGGGAGCTTTAATGAGCAGTTCTTC
D: TRBD1; J: TRBJ1-5; V: TRBV6-6; size: -; CDR3: CASSPGQGNQPQHF; DNA: TGTGCCAGCAGTCCGGGACAGGGAAATCAGCCCCAGCATTTT
D: TRBD1; J: TRBJ2-1; V: TRBV6-5; size: -; CDR3: CASRKHRGPDFF; DNA: TGTGCCAGCAGAAAGCACAGGGGTCCGGATTTCTTC
D: TRBD1; J: TRBJ2-1; V: TRBV9; size: -; CDR3: CASSVKQGVNEQFF; DNA: TGTGCCAGCAGCGTGAAACAGGGGGTGAATGAGCAGTTCTTC
D: TRBD1; J: TRBJ1-5; V: TRBV4-3; size: -; CDR3: CASSQGDRVSGQPQHF; DNA: TGCGCCAGCAGCCAAGGAGACAGGGTATCTGGCCAGCCCCAGCATTTT
D: TRBD1; J: TRBJ2-5; V: TRBV29-1; size: -; CDR3: CSVDGTVYGETQYF; DNA: TGCAGCGTTGATGGGACAGTCTATGGGGAGACCCAGTACTTC
D: -; J: TRBJ2-3; V: TRBV5-6; size: -; CDR3: CASSEGLRVGDTQYF; DNA: TGTGCCAGCAGCGAAGGACTGAGGGTCGGAGATACGCAGTATTTT
D: -; J: TRBJ1-3; V: TRBV25-1; size: -; CDR3: CASSDKTGSGNTIYF; DNA: TGTGCCAGTAGTGACAAGACAGGCTCTGGAAACACCATATATTTT
D: -; J: TRBJ1-2; V: TRBV10-3; size: once; CDR3: CAISDGGSGYTF; DNA: TGTGCCATTTCTGACGGGGGTAGTGGCTACACCTTC
D: TRBD1; J: TRBJ2-2; V: TRBV28; size: -; CDR3: CASSLGTAVTGELFF; DNA: TGTGCCAGCAGTTTGGGGACAGCGGTCACCGGGGAGCTGTTTTTT
D: -; J: TRBJ1-2; V: TRBV5-1; size: -; CDR3: CASRLDGGNYGYTF; DNA: TGCGCCAGCAGATTGGACGGAGGTAACTATGGCTACACCTTC
D: -; J: TRBJ2-7; V: TRBV11-2; size: -; CDR3: CASSLSGNEQYF; DNA: TGTGCCAGCAGCTTATCAGGGAACGAGCAGTACTTC
D: TRBD2; J: TRBJ2-7; V: TRBV29-1; size: few; CDR3: CSVSAGGLAGGLSSYEQYF; DNA: TGCAGCGTCTCAGCCGGGGGACTAGCGGGGGGACTAAGCTCCTACGAGCAGTACTTC
D: -; J: TRBJ1-6; V: TRBV7-2; size: -; CDR3: CASSSSSMSSYNSPLHF; DNA: TGTGCCAGCAGCTCCTCCTCAATGAGCTCCTATAATTCACCCCTCCACTTT
D: -; J: TRBJ2-7; V: TRBV6-1; size: -; CDR3: CASSERAGVPYEQYF; DNA: TGTGCCAGCAGTGAAAGGGCAGGGGTCCCCTACGAGCAGTACTTC
D: -; J: TRBJ2-7; V: TRBV7-9; size: -; CDR3: CASSLARDEQYF; DNA: TGTGCCAGCAGCTTAGCCAGGGATGAGCAGTACTTC
D: -; J: TRBJ1-5; V: TRBV6-6; size: -; CDR3: CASSPGEGSGNQPQHF; DNA: TGTGCCAGCAGCCCGGGGGAGGGGTCAGGCAATCAGCCCCAGCATTTT
D: -; J: TRBJ2-5; V: TRBV7-9; size: -; CDR3: CASSLGWRGQGTETQYF; DNA: TGTGCCAGCAGCTTAGGATGGAGGGGCCAGGGTACGGAGACCCAGTACTTC
D: TRBD1; J: TRBJ2-2; V: TRBV7-2; size: few; CDR3: CASSLGQGAHTGELFF; DNA: TGTGCCAGCAGCTTGGGACAGGGGGCTCACACCGGGGAGCTGTTTTTT
D: TRBD1; J: TRBJ2-7; V: TRBV27; size: few; CDR3: CASSLNRGVYEQYF; DNA: TGTGCCAGCAGTTTGAACAGGGGGGTGTACGAGCAGTACTTC
D: TRBD1; J: TRBJ1-5; V: TRBV7-2; size: once; CDR3: CASSLAGGRGQPQHF; DNA: TGTGCCAGCAGCTTAGCGGGCGGCAGGGGGCAGCCCCAGCATTTT
D: -; J: TRBJ2-5; V: TRBV2; size: -; CDR3: CASSRGAYQETQYF; DNA: TGTGCCAGCAGTAGGGGCGCGTACCAAGAGACCCAGTACTTC
D: TRBD1; J: TRBJ2-7; V: TRBV28; size: -; CDR3: CASSFPGQGAYEQYF; DNA: TGTGCCAGCAGTTTTCCGGGACAGGGGGCCTACGAGCAGTACTTC
D: TRBD2; J: TRBJ2-2; V: TRBV6-4; size: -; CDR3: CASSPGLAAMNTGELFF; DNA: TGTGCCAGCAGCCCCGGACTAGCGGCAATGAACACCGGGGAGCTGTTTTTT
D: TRBD2; J: TRBJ2-7; V: TRBV7-2; size: -; CDR3: CASSLRTSGGSYEQYF; DNA: TGTGCCAGCAGCTTAAGGACTAGCGGGGGCTCCTACGAGCAGTACTTC
D: TRBD2; J: TRBJ2-5; V: TRBV6-1; size: few; CDR3: CASRPLTGGGETQYF; DNA: TGTGCCAGCAGACCCCTGACGGGGGGAGGAGAGACCCAGTACTTC
D: -; J: TRBJ2-7; V: TRBV2; size: -; CDR3: CASSGTSSSYEQYF; DNA: TGTGCCAGCAGTGGAACCTCGAGCTCCTACGAGCAGTACTTC
D: TRBD1; J: TRBJ1-2; V: TRBV28; size: -; CDR3: CASSLGTGAYGYTF; DNA: TGTGCCAGCAGTTTAGGGACAGGGGCCTATGGCTACACCTTC
D: -; J: TRBJ2-1; V: TRBV10-3; size: -; CDR3: CAISESFGGRDEQFF; DNA: TGTGCCATCAGTGAGTCATTTGGGGGCAGGGATGAGCAGTTCTTC
D: -; J: TRBJ2-7; V: TRBV7-6; size: -; CDR3: CASSLARTNYEQYF; DNA: TGTGCCAGCAGCTTAGCCAGGACTAACTACGAGCAGTACTTC
D: TRBD2; J: TRBJ2-2; V: TRBV6-1; size: once; CDR3: CASSEAVAGNTGELFF; DNA: TGTGCCAGCAGTGAAGCGGTAGCGGGGAACACCGGGGAGCTGTTTTTT
D: TRBD1; J: TRBJ1-4; V: TRBV7-9; size: -; CDR3: CASGPGTGTRKLFF; DNA: TGTGCCAGCGGCCCAGGGACAGGGACCCGAAAACTGTTTTTT
D: TRBD1; J: TRBJ1-4; V: TRBV2; size: -; CDR3: CASSEDWTGGWEKLFF; DNA: TGTGCCAGCAGTGAAGATTGGACAGGGGGTTGGGAAAAACTGTTTTTT
D: -; J: TRBJ1-1; V: TRBV25-1; size: -; CDR3: CASRGSGTEAFF; DNA: TGTGCCAGCAGAGGATCGGGCACTGAAGCTTTCTTT
D: TRBD2; J: TRBJ2-5; V: TRBV30; size: -; CDR3: CAWSAEGRGGETQYF; DNA: TGTGCCTGGAGCGCCGAGGGGAGGGGAGGGGAGACCCAGTACTTC
D: TRBD1; J: TRBJ1-1; V: TRBV29-1; size: -; CDR3: CSVAPGQGAAEAFF; DNA: TGCAGCGTCGCCCCGGGACAGGGGGCTGCTGAAGCTTTCTTT
D: -; J: TRBJ1-2; V: TRBV28; size: -; CDR3: CASRSRANYGYTF; DNA: TGTGCCAGCCGATCGAGGGCTAATTATGGCTACACCTTC
D: -; J: TRBJ2-2; V: TRBV5-1; size: -; CDR3: CASSLRGMTGELFF; DNA: TGCGCCAGCAGCTTGCGAGGGATGACAGGGGAGCTGTTTTTT
D: TRBD1; J: TRBJ1-1; V: TRBV7-2; size: -; CDR3: CASSLEGQTNTEAFF; DNA: TGTGCCAGCAGCTTAGAGGGACAGACGAACACTGAAGCTTTCTTT
D: -; J: TRBJ2-1; V: TRBV4-1; size: -; CDR3: CASSVDSSSYNEQFF; DNA: TGCGCCAGCAGCGTAGACTCGAGCTCCTACAATGAGCAGTTCTTC
D: TRBD1; J: TRBJ1-1; V: TRBV10-1; size: few; CDR3: CASSESGQGDTEAFF; DNA: TGCGCCAGCAGTGAGTCGGGACAGGGGGACACTGAAGCTTTCTTT
D: TRBD1; J: TRBJ2-2; V: TRBV14; size: -; CDR3: CASKRQGRTGELFF; DNA: TGTGCCAGCAAACGACAGGGAAGGACCGGGGAGCTGTTTTTT
D: -; J: TRBJ1-2; V: TRBV4-3; size: -; CDR3: CASSLTGGEYGYTF; DNA: TGCGCCAGCAGCCTTACAGGAGGGGAATATGGCTACACCTTC
D: -; J: TRBJ1-6; V: TRBV7-8; size: -; CDR3: CASSFAGSRNNSPLHF; DNA: TGTGCCAGCAGCTTCGCAGGAAGTAGGAATAATTCACCCCTCCACTTT
D: -; J: TRBJ2-1; V: TRBV6-5; size: -; CDR3: CASMTDGSSYNEQFF; DNA: TGTGCCAGCATGACCGACGGGAGCTCCTACAATGAGCAGTTCTTC
D: -; J: TRBJ2-3; V: TRBV19; size: -; CDR3: CASSARQSRISTDTQYF; DNA: TGTGCCAGTAGTGCCCGACAGAGCAGAATTAGCACAGATACGCAGTATTTT
D: -; J: TRBJ1-2; V: TRBV6-5; size: -; CDR3: CASSYSQGYGYTF; DNA: TGTGCCAGCAGTTACTCACAGGGCTATGGCTACACCTTC
D: -; J: TRBJ1-5; V: TRBV28; size: few; CDR3: CASSLLSGRRANQPQNF; DNA: TGTGCCAGCAGTTTGTTGTCGGGGAGAAGAGCCAATCAGCCCCAGAATTTT
D: TRBD2; J: TRBJ2-7; V: TRBV7-9; size: few; CDR3: CSSSLAGGEQYF; DNA: TGTTCCAGCAGCTTAGCGGGGGGAGAGCAGTACTTC
D: TRBD2; J: TRBJ2-1; V: TRBV7-6; size: -; CDR3: CASSFPTSGGPPSSYNEQFF; DNA: TGTGCCAGCAGCTTCCCGACTAGCGGGGGGCCCCCAAGCTCCTACAATGAGCAGTTCTTC